The present T cell receptor (beta chain) was sequenced within a study of cytomegalovirus exposure and HLA in healthy donors. The method was immunoSEQ multiplex PCR; TCRdb's version includes in-frame clones alone and lacks a portion of them. The profile covers about 150,000 clones, with approximately 86% appearing a single time and approximately 20% taken by the ten largest. Germline CDR1 and CDR2: SGHVS and FQNEAQ. This CDR3 spans 15 amino acids. After removal of 0 bases from V and 1 base from J, the junction contained 1 base not matched to a gene. This chain joins TRBV7-8 and TRBJ2-7; TRBD1 matches at 9 bases. The specimen sequenced was PBMCs. This TCR was sampled from a young man in good health and CMV-seropositive. The CDR3 region has the DNA TGTGCCAGCAGCTTAGCCGGGACAGGGTCCTACGAGCAGTACTTC. It translates to CASSLAGTGSYEQYF.